Presented here are 25 T cell receptor beta chains from one specimen sequenced in a study of T-cell reconstitution after alpha-beta-depleted transplantation in children. Using unique molecular identifiers, the investigators prepared the TCRbeta library. MiXCR was run by TCRdb on the PCR reads, yielding one entry per CDR3 protein. The repertoire has some 190,000 distinct CDR3 sequences, around 10% of them found once; the top ten carry 13%. The source was PBMCs, collected before TCRalphabeta/CD19-depleted stem cell transplant. These receptors were taken from a boy between 2 and 10 years old with acute myeloid leukemia, due to receive a stem cell transplant.

This clonotype has at least ten counts. The chain recombines TRBV7-2 with TRBJ2-3, with 8 bases matching TRBD1. The germline gives CDR1 SGHTA, CDR2 FQGNSA. With V trimmed by 3 bases and J by 4 bases, 3 bases remained unmatched. The CDR3 totals 14 residues. This chain's CDR3 is CASSFGQGSDTQYF. In nucleotides, the CDR3 is TGTGCCAGCAGCTTCGGACAGGGATCAGATACGCAGTATTTT.

A word on this clonotype: A much more abundant neighbour one base away suggests this may be a read error. The chain has TRBV11-2 and TRBJ2-6; 8 bases are a match to TRBD1. Per germline, CDR1 SGHAT and CDR2 FQNNGV. The CDR3 is 18 residues long. The CDR3 loop is CASSQGTGAGSGANVPTF. DNA of the CDR3: TGTGCCAGCAGCCAAGGGACAGGCGCCGGCTCTGGGGCCAACGTCCCGACTTTC.

This clonotype was recorded at least ten times. This rearrangement joins TRBV6-5 to TRBJ2-7; TRBD1 agrees at 9 bases. V dropped 6 bases and J dropped 5; count of bases not matched to a gene: 8. CDR3 size: 14 residues. The germline gives CDR1 MNHEY, CDR2 SVGAGI. Here the CDR3 DNA reads TGTGCCAGCAGGCCCCAGGACAGGGGCGACGAGCAGTACGTC. Residues: CASRPQDRGDEQYV.

The chain combines TRBV19 with TRBJ2-7; D is ambiguous. This CDR3 region has 15 residues. V shed 5 bases and J shed 1 base, with 15 bases lying between them. Germline CDR1 LNHDA, CDR2 SQIVND (reference sequence). The chain's CDR3 is CASSPFSNPSYEQYF. CDR3 nucleotides: TGTGCCAGTAGTCCGTTCTCTAACCCGTCCTACGAGCAGTACTTC.

Ten or more counts support this clonotype. The chain couples TRBV7-9 to TRBJ1-1; D unresolved. The length of the CDR3 is 14 residues. The germline V gene encodes CDR1 SEHNR and CDR2 FQNEAQ (reference sequence). Trimming took 5 bases from V and 11 from J, leaving 21 bases between them. The CDR3 loop reads CASSLRTGAETAFF. CDR3 nucleotide sequence: TGTGCCAGCAGCCTCCGGACCGGCGCAGAGACGGCTTTCTTT.

This clonotype occurred many times. The chain links TRBV15 to TRBJ1-2, with a possible D match to TRBD1 (6 bases). Looked up from germline, CDR1 is LNHNV and CDR2 is YYDKDF (reference sequence). The V gene lost 0 bases and the J gene lost 7 bases, with 18 bases spanning the gap. The CDR3 is 16 amino acids. Here the CDR3 reads CATSRDRKGGGRGYTF. CDR3 nucleotides: TGTGCCACCAGCAGAGATCGGAAAGGCGGGGGCCGTGGCTACACCTTC.

This clonotype was detected ten times or more. This chain links TRBV6-1 with TRBJ1-6, with 7 bases that match TRBD1. Germline V CDR1 and CDR2: MNHNS, SASEGT. There are 18 residues in the CDR3. J gave up 1 base and V 6 bases, and 12 bases lay outside the gene matches. The CDR3 protein is CASSSLKGAGSYNSPLHF. The CDR3 coding sequence is TGTGCCAGCAGCTCCTTGAAGGGGGCGGGTTCCTATAATTCACCCCTCCACTTT.

This clonotype has at least ten counts. The chain couples TRBV20-1 to TRBJ2-1; 10 bases line up with TRBD2. V trimming: 4 bases; J trimming: 2 bases; junction bases outside the gene matches: 5. The CDR3 spans 15 residues. CDR1 and CDR2 (germline): DFQATT, SNEGSKA (reference sequence). CDR3 region: CSATGAGGTYNEQFF. As DNA, the CDR3 is TGCAGTGCTACCGGAGCGGGAGGGACCTACAATGAGCAGTTCTTC.

This clonotype was recorded many times. The genes are TRBV11-2 and TRBJ2-1; D uncertain. The germline V gene has CDR1 SGHAT and CDR2 FQNNGV. Trimming took off 6 bases at V and 0 bases at J, with 6 bases between the two ends. CDR3 length: 13 residues. The CDR3 loop is CASRPSSYNEQFF. DNA for the CDR3: TGTGCCAGCAGGCCAAGCTCCTACAATGAGCAGTTCTTC.

As regards this clonotype: Since a much larger clone is just one base distant, this may be a read error. The rearrangement links TRBV12-3 or TRBV12-4 to TRBJ2-3, with 9 positions matching TRBD1. Germline trimming cut 5 bases from V and 4 bases from J; bases unmatched to any gene: 7. CDR3 length equals 15 residues. The CDR3 is CASSAGQGASDTQYF. In DNA form, the CDR3 reads TGTGCCAGCAGTGCGGGACAGGGAGCATCAGATACGCAGTATTTT.

Many counts were recorded for this clonotype. The rearrangement joins TRBV9 to TRBJ2-3; 11 bases match TRBD2. CDR3 length equals 16 residues. The V gene end was trimmed by 0 bases and the J gene end by 2 bases; junction bases not matched to a gene: 2. Per germline, CDR1 SGDLS and CDR2 YYNGEE. The CDR3 DNA reads TGTGCCAGCAGCGTAGAACTAGCGGGGGTCACAGATACGCAGTATTTT. Translating it yields CASSVELAGVTDTQYF.

This rearrangement joins TRBV21-1 to TRBJ2-1; no DNA check was done on the table's D call, TRBD1. TRBV21-1 is listed as a pseudogene. The CDR3 covers 18 residues. The CDR3 DNA reads TGTGCCAGATCTTTGGGGACAGGGGCGTTAGCGGGAAGCAATGAGCAGTTCTTC. Protein: CARSLGTGALAGSNEQFF.

This clonotype has ten or more counts. The chain uses TRBV5-1 and TRBJ2-1, with TRBD2 identical over 12 bases. V was clipped by 4 bases and J by 2 bases; unmatched bases: 4. Germline V CDR1 and CDR2: SGHRS, YFSETQ. The CDR3 is 16 amino acids. As DNA, the CDR3 is TGCGCCAGCAGCCGGACTAGCGGGGCAGCCTACAATGAGCAGTTCTTC. The encoded protein is CASSRTSGAAYNEQFF.

This clonotype was recorded many times. Possible read error: a much larger clone is one base away. This chain joins TRBV29-1 and TRBJ2-7; the match to TRBD2 covers 13 bases. Germline CDR1 is SQVTM and CDR2 is ANQGSEA. The CDR3 has 16 amino acids. Germline trimming cut 8 bases from V and 2 bases from J; bases unmatched to any gene: 12. Here the CDR3 DNA reads TGCAGCTTCGGACTAGCGGGAGAGAGGGGAGCCTACGAGCAGTACTTC. This sequence encodes CSFGLAGERGAYEQYF.

This clonotype has a count of ten or more. The rearrangement links TRBV20-1 to TRBJ1-1; possibly TRBD1 for D (6 bases). The CDR3 extends over 14 amino acids. Germline loops: CDR1 DFQATT, CDR2 SNEGSKA (reference sequence). The V end lost 6 bases, the J end lost 0 bases, and 14 bases lay between the germline ends. The CDR3 DNA reads as TGCAGTGCCCGAAGACAGGCCATGAACACTGAAGCTTTCTTT. It translates to CSARRQAMNTEAFF.

V gene TRBV5-1 combines with J gene TRBJ1-3, with a weak D call TRBD1 (5 bases). The germline gives CDR1 SGHRS, CDR2 YFSETQ. This CDR3 is 15 amino acids long. Trimming stripped 0 bases from V and 4 bases from J, with 11 bases between. In nucleotides, the CDR3 is TGCGCCAGCAGCTTGGGACAGTCTAAAGGAAACACCATATATTTT. Protein: CASSLGQSKGNTIYF.

This clonotype was counted many times. The J gene is TRBJ2-7, the V gene TRBV12-3 or TRBV12-4; 7 nucleotides line up with TRBD1. Trimming removed 8 bases from V and 2 bases from J; junction bases left unmatched: 9. This CDR3 is built from 14 residues. The CDR3 DNA reads as TGTGCCAGCGGTGAGACAGGGTGGGCCTACGAGCAGTACTTC. It codes for CASGETGWAYEQYF.

The chain links TRBV5-1 to TRBJ2-7, with D maybe TRBD1 (6 bases). The V gene lost 2 bases and the J gene lost 0 bases, with 15 bases spanning the gap. The CDR3 is 16 amino acids. Per germline, CDR1 SGHRS and CDR2 YFSETQ. The CDR3 loop is CASSLSSGTPSYEQYF. CDR3 coding DNA: TGCGCCAGCAGCTTATCCTCAGGGACACCCTCCTACGAGCAGTACTTC.

A note on this clonotype: Its ends do not fully match the called genes, so a read error is possible. The V and J genes are TRBV19 and TRBJ2-4; tentative D call: TRBD2 (5 bases). The germline gives CDR1 LNHDA, CDR2 SQIVND (reference sequence). The CDR3 sequence is 14 residues long. The CDR3 here is CANSEGTAKNIQYF. The CDR3, as DNA: TGTGCCAATAGTGAGGGTACGGCCAAAAACATTCAGTACTTC.

A few counts support this clonotype. The rearrangement joins TRBV18 to TRBJ2-5; perhaps TRBD1 as D (5 bases). The CDR3 runs to 13 residues. V lost 2 bases to trimming and J lost 2 bases, with 6 bases between them. Germline V gene data show CDR1 as KGHSH and CDR2 as LQKENI. The CDR3 is CASSPRQQETQYF. The DNA for the CDR3 is TGTGCCAGCTCACCAAGACAGCAAGAGACCCAGTACTTC.

This clonotype showed up many times. The V call is TRBV20-1, the J call TRBJ2-1; TRBD2 matches 9 bases. This CDR3 spans 14 amino acids. Germline CDR1 reads DFQATT; CDR2 reads SNEGSKA (reference sequence). With 6 bases clipped from V and 5 bases from J, the junction kept 8 bases outside the gene matches. The CDR3 DNA is TGCAGTGCCAGATTCAGCGGGAGGAACAATGAGCAGTTCTTC. Translation gives CSARFSGRNNEQFF.

The sample holds many counts of this clonotype. CDR3 protein: CASSPAPSTQTYEQYF. CDR3 DNA: TGTGCCAGCAGTCCTGCTCCCAGTACTCAAACCTACGAGCAGTACTTC. The V gene is TRBV6-1, the J gene TRBJ2-7; D gene unclear. This CDR3 has 16 residues. V was trimmed by 5 bases and J by 2 bases, leaving 19 bases between them. The germline gives CDR1 MNHNS, CDR2 SASEGT.

This clonotype has a count of ten or more. The CDR3 reads CASSLVLAEKYF. CDR3 sequence (DNA): TGTGCCAGCAGCTTAGTACTAGCGGAAAAGTATTTT. The rearrangement links TRBV7-2 to TRBJ2-3; TRBD2 aligns across 8 bases. The V gene end was trimmed by 1 base and the J gene end by 13 bases; junction bases not matched to a gene: 4. The CDR3 is 12 amino acids. Germline CDR1 is SGHTA and CDR2 is FQGNSA. Full variable domain (outside the CDR3, taken from reference TRBV7-2 and TRBJ2-3): GAGVSQSPSNKVTEKGKDVELRCDPISGHTALYWYRQSLGQGLEFLIYFQGNSAPDKSGLPSDRFSAERTGGSVSTLTIQRTQQEDSAVYLCASSLVLAEKYFGPGTRLTVL.

At least ten counts were recorded for this clonotype. In DNA, the CDR3 is TGTGCCAGCAGTTACGGGGCAGGGGGCTACGAGCAGTACTTC. The encoded protein is CASSYGAGGYEQYF. This chain connects TRBV6-5 to TRBJ2-7; TRBD1 matches at 7 bases. Looked up from germline, CDR1 is MNHEY and CDR2 is SVGAGI. CDR3 size: 14 residues. J lost 3 bases, V lost 2 bases, and 4 bases had no gene match.

Many counts were recorded for this clonotype. A read error may account for a junction end that differs from germline. The genes are TRBV11-1 and TRBJ2-1; weak D call: TRBD1 (6 bases). The CDR3 length is 14 residues. Germline V gene sequence: CDR1 SGHAT, CDR2 FQDESV (reference sequence). CDR3 sequence reads: CSSRLTRQGGEQFF. In DNA form, the CDR3 reads TGTTCCAGCAGATTAACCCGCCAAGGGGGAGAGCAGTTCTTC.